A single sample gave rise to the 14 T cell receptor beta chains below, sequenced in a study of metastatic and nonmetastatic thyroid tumors. TCRdb re-processed the PCR reads through MiXCR. The sample shows roughly 90,000 clones, around 14% of them seen only once. Nobody among the patients had been given any treatment before thyroid surgery. The sequenced sample consisted of blood. The receptors originated from a female donor with papillary thyroid cancer or a benign thyroid nodule (not recorded which). Some clones in this sample may be carry-over from other donors' samples.

This chain links TRBV19 with TRBJ2-1; 9 bases are shared with TRBD2. Losses at the gene ends were 5 bases for V and 4 bases for J; bases not matched to a gene: 21. Germline assignment: CDR1 LNHDA and CDR2 SQIVND (reference sequence). The CDR3 covers 20 residues. The CDR3 loop is CASSAKGRTSASTSYNEQFF. CDR3 coding DNA: TGTGCCAGTAGTGCCAAAGGGAGGACTAGCGCATCGACTAGTTACAATGAGCAGTTCTTC.

In this sample, this clone turned up many times. The chain is built from TRBV20-1 and TRBJ1-5; 8 bases are shared with TRBD1. The ends lost 3 bases at V and 5 bases at J; junction bases unmatched: 12. The CDR3 covers 16 residues. The germline V gene encodes CDR1 DFQATT and CDR2 SNEGSKA (reference sequence). The CDR3 DNA reads as TGCAGTGCTAGCCAGGGGAGGGGGACAGGTGATCAGCCCCAGCATTTT. This encodes CSASQGRGTGDQPQHF.

Of note for this clone: This may come from a read error, since a much larger clone is one base off. The chain employs TRBV10-1 and TRBJ2-1; 11 bases line up with TRBD2. Germline V gene sequence: CDR1 WNHNN, CDR2 SYGVQD (reference sequence). V lost 7 bases to trimming and J lost 5 bases; unmatched junction nucleotides: 7. CDR3 length: 15 residues. The CDR3 bases are TGCGCCAGCATCCCCGGGACTAGCGGTCACAATGAGCAGTTCTTC. It specifies CASIPGTSGHNEQFF.

This clone was seen at least ten times. The gene calls are TRBV28 and TRBJ2-1; 9 bases agree with TRBD1. Trimming took 3 bases from V and 4 from J; bases not matched to a gene: 7. The germline CDR1 and CDR2 sequences are MDHEN and SYDVKM. This CDR3 is 16 amino acids long. CDR3 sequence: CASSLGGGTGYNEQFF. The CDR3 coding sequence is TGTGCCAGCAGTTTGGGAGGGGGGACAGGGTACAATGAGCAGTTCTTC.

This clone has just one count. This CDR3 is also generated by other DNA sequences in the sample. The chain is built from TRBV11-3 and TRBJ2-7, with 8 bases aligning to TRBD1. The CDR3 has 15 residues. CDR1 and CDR2 from the germline V gene are SGHNT and YENEEA. The J segment lost 7 bases and the V segment lost 4 bases, leaving 12 bases of the junction unmatched. The CDR3, as DNA: TGTGCCAGCAGCTCTGGACAGGGTACCCTGAGGGAGCAGTACTTC. It specifies CASSSGQGTLREQYF.

In its sample, this clone was seen many times. The chain employs TRBV2 and TRBJ2-1; TRBD1 aligns across 7 bases. The germline V gene encodes CDR1 SNHLY and CDR2 FYNNEI. The CDR3 extends over 15 amino acids. V was clipped by 3 bases and J by 0 bases; unmatched bases: 2. In DNA form, the CDR3 reads TGTGCCAGCAGTGAGACAGGGAACTCCTACAATGAGCAGTTCTTC. Protein: CASSETGNSYNEQFF.

This clone was detected many times. This chain joins TRBV29-1 and TRBJ2-7; tentative D call: TRBD1 (6 bases). Germline values: CDR1 SQVTM, CDR2 ANQGSEA. This CDR3 contains 13 residues. Deletions cut 7 bases from V and 2 bases from J, with 15 bases between. CDR3 residues: CSARIGGAYEQYF. The DNA of the CDR3 is TGCAGCGCCAGGATTGGGGGCGCCTACGAGCAGTACTTC.

This clone was detected only a few times. It may be a read error: a sequence one base away is much more abundant. CDR3 residues: CAVLWYEQYF. The CDR3 DNA follows: TGTGCGGTCCTTTGGTACGAGCAGTACTTC. This chain uses TRBV28 with TRBJ2-7, with D uncertain. Germline loops: CDR1 MDHEN, CDR2 SYDVKM. The CDR3 consists of 10 residues.

In its sample, this clone was seen many times. The chain uses TRBV2 and TRBJ2-1; possibly TRBD2 for D (5 bases). The V gene's germline CDR1 is SNHLY and CDR2 FYNNEI. The CDR3 extends over 14 amino acids. V shed 2 bases and J shed 7 bases, with 12 bases lying between them. In DNA, the CDR3 is TGTGCCAGCAGTGAATTCGCAGGAGGTAATGAGCAGTTCTTC. Encoded protein: CASSEFAGGNEQFF.

J is TRBJ2-7 and V is TRBV28; D possibly uses TRBD1 or TRBD2 (5 bases each). The CDR3 is 14 residues long. V dropped 6 bases and J dropped 3 bases, with 15 bases sitting between them. The germline gives CDR1 MDHEN, CDR2 SYDVKM. The CDR3 nucleotides read TGTGCCAGCAGCCCTATCGGGGCCGGCTACGAGCAGTACTTC. Amino acid sequence: CASSPIGAGYEQYF.

This clone was recorded many times. The chain carries TRBV6-2 or TRBV6-3 and TRBJ1-5, with D uncertain. V lost 6 bases and J 3 bases, leaving 18 bases between the germline ends. This CDR3 is 16 amino acids long. The germline CDR1 and CDR2 sequences are MNHEY and SVGEGT. Here the CDR3 reads CASRPETGNINQPQHF. The CDR3 region has the DNA TGTGCCAGCAGACCGGAAACCGGAAACATCAATCAGCCCCAGCATTTT.

This clone was recorded once. The CDR3 sequence is CASSQDQGGVNTIYF. For the CDR3, the DNA is TGCGCCAGCAGCCAAGATCAAGGGGGTGTAAACACCATATATTTT. The chain couples TRBV4-1 to TRBJ1-3, with TRBD1 as a possible D gene (6 bases). Between the trimmed V and J ends, which lost 0 bases and 6 bases, there was a span of 12 bases. Looked up from germline, CDR1 is MGHRA and CDR2 is YSYEKL. The CDR3 is 15 residues long.

The CDR3 reads CASSQDWGEAVTGELFF. As DNA, the CDR3 is TGTGCCAGCAGCCAAGATTGGGGGGAGGCAGTCACCGGGGAGCTGTTTTTT. The genes are TRBV3-1 and TRBJ2-2, with D possibly being TRBD2 (6 bases). Per the germline V gene, CDR1 is LGHDT and CDR2 is YNNKEL (reference sequence). V was trimmed by 0 bases and J by 4 bases, leaving 15 bases between them. The CDR3 is 17 amino acids.

This clone was recorded at least ten times. The chain combines TRBV20-1 with TRBJ1-4, with D maybe TRBD1 (6 bases). The length of the CDR3 is 14 residues. Germline lookup yields CDR1 DFQATT and CDR2 SNEGSKA (reference sequence). V lost 0 bases, J lost 7 bases, and 12 bases lay in between. As DNA, the CDR3 is TGCAGTGCTAGAGATTATCAGGGGTCTGAAAAACTGTTTTTT. It is translated as CSARDYQGSEKLFF.